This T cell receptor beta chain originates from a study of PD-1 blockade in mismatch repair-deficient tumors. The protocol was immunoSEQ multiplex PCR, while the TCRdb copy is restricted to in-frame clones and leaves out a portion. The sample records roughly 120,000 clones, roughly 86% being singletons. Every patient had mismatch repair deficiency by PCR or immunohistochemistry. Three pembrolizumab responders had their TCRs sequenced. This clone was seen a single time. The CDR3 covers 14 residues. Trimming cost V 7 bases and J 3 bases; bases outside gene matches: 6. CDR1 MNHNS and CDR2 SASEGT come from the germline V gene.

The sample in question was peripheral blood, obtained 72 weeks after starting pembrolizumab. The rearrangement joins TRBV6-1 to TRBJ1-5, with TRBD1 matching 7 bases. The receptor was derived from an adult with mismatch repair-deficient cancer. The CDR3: CASTTGALNQPQHF. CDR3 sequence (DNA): TGTGCCAGCACCACAGGGGCCCTCAATCAGCCCCAGCATTTT.